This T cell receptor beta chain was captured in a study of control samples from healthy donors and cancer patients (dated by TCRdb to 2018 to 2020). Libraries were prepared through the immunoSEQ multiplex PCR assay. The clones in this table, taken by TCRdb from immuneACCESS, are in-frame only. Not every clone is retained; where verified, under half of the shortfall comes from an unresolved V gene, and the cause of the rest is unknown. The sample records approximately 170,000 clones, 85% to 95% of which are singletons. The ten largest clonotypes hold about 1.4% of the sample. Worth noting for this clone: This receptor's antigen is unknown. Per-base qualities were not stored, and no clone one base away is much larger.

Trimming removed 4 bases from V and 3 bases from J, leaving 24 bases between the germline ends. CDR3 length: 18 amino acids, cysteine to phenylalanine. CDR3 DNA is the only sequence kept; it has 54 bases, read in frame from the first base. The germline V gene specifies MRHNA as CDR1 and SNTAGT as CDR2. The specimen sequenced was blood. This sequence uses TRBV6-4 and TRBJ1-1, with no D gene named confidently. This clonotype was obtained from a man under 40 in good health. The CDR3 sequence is CASSAYPPLQGIYTEAFF. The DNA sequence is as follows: TGTGCCAGCAGTGCCTATCCCCCCCTACAAGGAATTTACACTGAAGCTTTCTTT.